A single sample gave rise to the 23 T cell receptor beta chains below, sequenced in a study of cytomegalovirus exposure and HLA in healthy donors. PCR amplification relied on 60 Vbeta primers (plus 13 Jbeta primers). Measured with immunoSEQ multiplex PCR; TCRdb has only the in-frame clones, and not every one. The sample contains approximately 200,000 clones, 80% to 85% of which appear only once. The sample was PBMCs. These receptors were obtained from a woman aged 45-65 years in good health and CMV-seropositive.

The genes are TRBV7-6 and TRBJ1-1; 9 bases are a match to TRBD1. Trimming cost V 3 bases and J 4 bases; bases outside gene matches: 6. The CDR3 extends over 15 amino acids. CDR1 is SGHVS, CDR2 FNYEAQ, per germline. The CDR3 DNA reads TGTGCCAGCAGCTTCCCCGGGACAGGGAGCACTGAAGCTTTCTTT. This sequence encodes CASSFPGTGSTEAFF.

As for this clone: The junction differs from germline at one of its ends, possibly a read error. CDR3 in DNA: TGTTCCAGCAGCTTACGAGGAAGTGAGCAGTTCTTC. This sequence encodes CSSSLRGSEQFF. This sequence joins TRBV7-9 and TRBJ2-1; D call uncertain. This CDR3 is 12 amino acids long. Germline assignment: CDR1 SEHNR and CDR2 FQNEAQ (reference sequence).

The chain couples TRBV2 to TRBJ2-7; 13 bases are shared with TRBD2. This CDR3 has 15 amino acids. CDR1 is SNHLY, CDR2 FYNNEI, per germline. V shed 7 bases, J shed 7 bases, and the junction held 10 bases outside the gene matches. The CDR3 spells CASMPGLAGVGEQYF. DNA for the CDR3: TGTGCCAGCATGCCAGGACTAGCGGGAGTGGGTGAGCAGTACTTC.

The chain joins TRBV25-1 to TRBJ2-3, with a weak D call TRBD1 (5 bases). The germline V gene has CDR1 MGHDK and CDR2 SYGVNS. The length of the CDR3 is 16 residues. Trimming pared 3 bases from V and 2 bases from J, leaving 15 bases between. The CDR3 DNA reads as TGTGCCAGCAGTGACCCCCTAGGGGATTACACAGATACGCAGTATTTT. Encoded protein: CASSDPLGDYTDTQYF. Looking up the rest from reference TRBV25-1 and TRBJ2-3 gives the full variable domain: EADIYQTPRYLVIGTGKKITLECSQTMGHDKMYWYQQDPGMELHLIHYSYGVNSTEKGDLSSESTVSRIRTEHFPLTLESARPSHTSQYLCASSDPLGDYTDTQYFGPGTRLTVL.

V gene TRBV28 combines with J gene TRBJ1-3, with 7 bases lining up with TRBD1. The CDR3 is made up of 14 amino acids. V was clipped by 10 bases and J by 3 bases; unmatched bases: 9. Germline CDR1 is MDHEN and CDR2 is SYDVKM. Here the CDR3 reads CATVDRVFGNTIYF. DNA of the CDR3: TGTGCCACCGTAGACAGGGTCTTTGGAAACACCATATATTTT.

This chain connects TRBV18 to TRBJ2-1; TRBD2 might be the D (5 bases). This CDR3 spans 13 amino acids. Trimming removed 2 bases from V and 5 bases from J, with 7 bases in between. CDR1 and CDR2 (germline): KGHSH, LQKENI. The CDR3 loop reads CASSPGSNNEQFF. CDR3 nucleotides: TGTGCCAGCTCACCAGGGAGTAACAATGAGCAGTTCTTC.

The genes are TRBV5-1 and TRBJ2-7; TRBD2 might be the D (5 bases). Deletions cut 0 bases from V and 5 bases from J, with 15 bases between. This CDR3 region has 15 residues. Per germline, CDR1 SGHRS and CDR2 YFSETQ. The CDR3 DNA sequence: TGCGCCAGCAGCTTGGTGGCGGACTCCTTTAACGAGCAGTACTTC. Translated, it gives CASSLVADSFNEQYF.

The chain uses TRBV4-3 and TRBJ1-1, with 9 bases matching TRBD1. Losses at the gene ends were 2 bases for V and 7 bases for J; bases not matched to a gene: 5. Looked up from germline, CDR1 is LGHNA and CDR2 is YSLEER. The CDR3 runs to 14 residues. CDR3 sequence: CASSQWTGDVEAFF. The CDR3 DNA reads TGCGCCAGCAGCCAATGGACAGGGGACGTTGAAGCTTTCTTT.

V and J are TRBV6-5 and TRBJ1-2; TRBD1 matches 9 bases. CDR1 is MNHEY and CDR2 is SVGAGI in the germline V gene. The CDR3 runs 14 residues. The trim removed 6 bases at V and 6 bases at J, leaving 8 bases unmatched. Here the CDR3 reads CASSRTGELDGYTF. As DNA, the CDR3 is TGTGCCAGCAGCAGGACAGGGGAGCTCGATGGCTACACCTTC.

This chain joins TRBV7-3 and TRBJ2-2; possible D gene TRBD2, 6 bases. Germline values: CDR1 SGHTA, CDR2 FQGTGA. This CDR3 has 14 residues. Trimming removed 3 bases from V and 5 bases from J, with 10 bases in between. The CDR3 sequence is CASSLGLITGELFF. The CDR3 nucleotides read TGTGCCAGCAGCTTGGGACTGATAACCGGGGAGCTGTTTTTT. Supplemented by reference TRBV7-3 and TRBJ2-2, the full variable domain reads GAGVSQTPSNKVTEKGKYVELRCDPISGHTALYWYRQSLGQGPEFLIYFQGTGAADDSGLPNDRFFAVRPEGSVSTLKIQRTERGDSAVYLCASSLGLITGELFFGEGSRLTVL.

The chain combines TRBV10-2 with TRBJ2-5, with 7 bases that match TRBD2. This CDR3 is built from 14 residues. The junction had 9 bases not matched to a gene; V was cut back by 11 bases and J by 0 bases. In germline, CDR1 is WSHSY, CDR2 SAAADI. CDR3 sequence: CAGAAGTYQETQYF. As DNA, the CDR3 is TGCGCCGGAGCAGCGGGGACGTACCAAGAGACCCAGTACTTC.

This rearrangement joins TRBV29-1 to TRBJ2-7; 10 bases are shared with TRBD2. The CDR3 extends over 14 amino acids. Germline CDR1 SQVTM, CDR2 ANQGSEA. With V trimmed by 5 bases and J by 4 bases, 8 bases remained unmatched. CDR3 region: CSVTLAGERYEQYF. CDR3 nucleotide sequence: TGCAGCGTTACCCTAGCGGGAGAGAGGTACGAGCAGTACTTC.

CDR3: CSVRTGPHDYGYTF. Written as DNA, the CDR3 is TGCAGCGTTAGAACAGGGCCCCACGACTATGGCTACACCTTC. V is TRBV29-1 and J is TRBJ1-2; maybe TRBD1 (6 bases). Deletions cut 5 bases from V and 3 bases from J, with 16 bases between. Germline CDR1 SQVTM, CDR2 ANQGSEA. The CDR3 contains 14 residues. The full variable domain, in which reference TRBV29-1 and TRBJ1-2 provide the parts outside the CDR3, is SAVISQKPSRDICQRGTSLTIQCQVDSQVTMMFWYRQQPGQSLTLIATANQGSEATYESGFVIDKFPISRPNLTFSTLTVSNMSPEDSSIYLCSVRTGPHDYGYTFGSGTRLTVV.

The table lists this clone with a few counts. This chain joins TRBV19 and TRBJ1-4; TRBD1 agrees at 11 bases. The CDR3 has 15 amino acids. Losses at the gene ends were 5 bases for V and 7 bases for J; bases not matched to a gene: 6. The germline CDR1 and CDR2 sequences are LNHDA and SQIVND (reference sequence). CDR3 bases: TGTGCCAGTAGTGCCCGGGACAGGGGGAGTGAAAAACTGTTTTTT. Amino acids: CASSARDRGSEKLFF.

Here the CDR3 DNA reads TGTGCCACCAGCAGAGATCAAGGGGGCGCCTACAATGAGCAGTTCTTC. It specifies CATSRDQGGAYNEQFF. The V call is TRBV15, the J call TRBJ2-1; 7 bases are a match to TRBD1. This CDR3 comprises 16 residues. V was clipped by 0 bases and J by 2 bases; unmatched bases: 4. Germline values: CDR1 LNHNV, CDR2 YYDKDF (reference sequence).

This clone has only a few counts. The genes are TRBV2 and TRBJ2-1; tentatively, D is TRBD2 (6 bases). Trimming stripped 1 base from V and 5 bases from J, with 12 bases between. Germline CDR1 reads SNHLY; CDR2 reads FYNNEI. The CDR3 is 15 amino acids. CDR3 nucleotides: TGTGCCAGCAGTGAAGGGCGGGGAAGGAACAATGAGCAGTTCTTC. Its translation is CASSEGRGRNNEQFF.

The chain combines TRBV11-2 with TRBJ2-4; tentatively, D is TRBD1 (5 bases). V lost 5 bases to trimming and J lost 5 bases, with 16 bases between them. Per germline, CDR1 SGHAT and CDR2 FQNNGV. The CDR3 is 15 residues long. CDR3 residues: CASSTVKGKQNIQYF. CDR3 in DNA: TGTGCCAGCAGCACAGTAAAGGGGAAGCAAAACATTCAGTACTTC.

This sequence joins TRBV27 and TRBJ2-5; D is undetermined. Trimming shortened V by 5 bases and J by 5 bases, and 15 bases separated the two germline ends. CDR1 is MNHEY, CDR2 SMNVEV, per germline (reference sequence). The CDR3 contains 14 residues. CDR3 sequence reads: CASSPTWSRETQYF. CDR3 DNA sequence: TGTGCCAGCAGTCCGACCTGGTCTAGGGAGACCCAGTACTTC.

V usage is TRBV6-1 and J usage is TRBJ1-5, with D possibly matching TRBD1 (6 bases). V lost 7 bases to trimming and J lost 6 bases, with 13 bases between them. Germline lookup yields CDR1 MNHNS and CDR2 SASEGT. The CDR3 totals 13 residues. CDR3 nucleotide sequence: TGTGCCAGCACTTGGACAGAGGGTCAGCCCCAGCATTTT. Amino acids: CASTWTEGQPQHF.

The chain couples TRBV2 to TRBJ1-5; TRBD1 matches at 10 bases. V lost 2 bases to trimming and J lost 2 bases; unmatched junction nucleotides: 3. This CDR3 contains 16 residues. Germline V CDR1 and CDR2: SNHLY, FYNNEI. This CDR3 is CASSEIGTGGNQPQHF. The CDR3 DNA reads as TGTGCCAGCAGTGAAATAGGGACAGGGGGCAATCAGCCCCAGCATTTT.

The V call is TRBV5-1, the J call TRBJ2-7, with D unclear. Between the trimmed V and J ends, which lost 4 bases and 3 bases, there was a span of 8 bases. This CDR3 spans 12 amino acids. From germline, CDR1 is SGHRS and CDR2 YFSETQ. CDR3 DNA: TGCGCCAGCAGCCCCCCAGGCTACGAGCAGTACTTC. Its translation is CASSPPGYEQYF.

This chain uses TRBV19 with TRBJ1-1, with TRBD1 as a possible D gene (6 bases). The V end lost 1 base, the J end lost 3 bases, and 9 bases lay between the germline ends. CDR1 LNHDA and CDR2 SQIVND come from the germline V gene (reference sequence). This CDR3 region has 14 residues. CDR3 sequence: CASSIGGLDTEAFF. CDR3 coding DNA: TGTGCCAGTAGTATAGGGGGGCTGGACACTGAAGCTTTCTTT.

J is TRBJ1-2 and V is TRBV6-6, with 12 bases lining up with TRBD1. Per the germline V gene, CDR1 is MNHNY and CDR2 is SVGAGI (reference sequence). This CDR3 comprises 16 residues. V was pared by 0 bases and J by 4 bases, with 3 bases of the junction left unmatched. The CDR3 sequence: CASSYSPGQGAYGYTF. The CDR3 DNA sequence: TGTGCCAGCAGTTACTCACCGGGACAGGGGGCCTATGGCTACACCTTC.